This T cell receptor beta chain was observed in a study of blood T cells in healthy people across ages. The length of the CDR3 is 12 residues. Deletions cut 7 bases from V and 0 bases from J, with 7 bases between. CDR1 MDHEN and CDR2 SYDVKM come from the germline V gene. This clonotype was seen a handful of times. Using a J-beta primer mix together with a sample-barcoded 5' primer, a second PCR was run for roughly 7 to 11 cycles. TCRdb reprocessed the 5' RACE reads via MiXCR and lists one record per CDR3 protein. The sample lists approximately 1.5 million distinct CDR3 sequences; roughly 43% were seen once.

This TCR derives from a woman younger than 30 in good health. Sequencing input: blood. The chain joins TRBV28 to TRBJ2-7; no definite D call. The DNA for the CDR3 is TGTGCCAGCACCCGAGCCTCCTACGAGCAGTACTTC. Its protein is CASTRASYEQYF.